One sample yielded the 29 T cell receptor beta chains listed below, sequenced in a study of identical twins. TCRdb processed the 5' RACE reads anew with MiXCR; each CDR3 protein has one entry. The repertoire has approximately 500,000 distinct CDR3 sequences, less than 25% of them found once; the top ten carry 2.9%. These data also formed part of another study, on T cells expressing NK-cell markers.

Sequenced sample: CD4+ T cells sorted from blood. These receptors were obtained from a woman in her late teens or twenties in good health.

This clonotype has more than one count but fewer than ten. The rearrangement joins TRBV5-1 to TRBJ1-2; 7 bases agree with TRBD1. The CDR3 runs to 15 residues. Germline V gene sequence: CDR1 SGHRS, CDR2 YFSETQ. V gave up 7 bases and J gave up 2 bases; unmatched junction bases: 11. The CDR3 region is CASRERTGGNYGYTF. In DNA, the CDR3 is TGCGCCAGCCGGGAGCGGACAGGAGGGAACTATGGCTACACCTTC.

This clonotype was observed at least ten times. The chain is built from TRBV18 and TRBJ2-2; D is undetermined. V was trimmed by 4 bases and J by 5 bases, leaving 14 bases between them. Germline V lookup: CDR1 KGHSH, CDR2 LQKENI. The CDR3 has 15 residues. This chain's CDR3 is CASSQAAGATGELFF. The CDR3 DNA reads TGTGCCAGCTCACAAGCAGCCGGTGCGACCGGGGAGCTGTTTTTT.

The V and J genes are TRBV5-1 and TRBJ2-1; D gene ambiguous. The CDR3 is 12 residues long. V lost 0 bases and J 12 bases, leaving 10 bases between the germline ends. Germline loops: CDR1 SGHRS, CDR2 YFSETQ. CDR3 residues: CASSLGAHGQFF. Here the CDR3 DNA reads TGCGCCAGCAGCTTGGGAGCCCATGGGCAGTTCTTC. Using reference TRBV5-1 and TRBJ2-1 for the parts outside the CDR3, the full variable domain is KAGVTQTPRYLIKTRGQQVTLSCSPISGHRSVSWYQQTPGQGLQFLFEYFSETQRNKGNFPGRFSGRQFSNSRSEMNVSTLELGDSALYLCASSLGAHGQFFGPGTRLTVL.

This clonotype was recorded a few times. This chain uses TRBV5-1 with TRBJ2-7; D might be TRBD1 (5 bases). V was cut by 0 bases and J by 3 bases, with 10 bases left in between. From germline, CDR1 is SGHRS and CDR2 YFSETQ. This CDR3 is 14 amino acids long. DNA of the CDR3: TGCGCCAGCAGCTTGGGTCCAGACAGCTACGAGCAGTACTTC. Its translation is CASSLGPDSYEQYF. Combining the CDR3 with reference TRBV5-1 and TRBJ2-7 gives the whole variable domain KAGVTQTPRYLIKTRGQQVTLSCSPISGHRSVSWYQQTPGQGLQFLFEYFSETQRNKGNFPGRFSGRQFSNSRSEMNVSTLELGDSALYLCASSLGPDSYEQYFGPGTRLTVT.

The V gene is TRBV5-1, the J gene TRBJ2-5; D not certain. Germline V gene data show CDR1 as SGHRS and CDR2 as YFSETQ. The CDR3 length is 14 residues. Trimming removed 6 bases from V and 5 bases from J, with 17 bases in between. CDR3 loop: CASMDASKVETQYF. The CDR3 nucleotides are TGCGCCAGCATGGACGCAAGTAAAGTCGAGACCCAGTACTTC.

This clonotype occurred a few times. The CDR3 coding sequence is TGCGCCAGCCGGCCCGGGGGAGATGGAAACACCATATATTTT. Translated, it gives CASRPGGDGNTIYF. The chain recombines TRBV10-2 with TRBJ1-3, with a tentative D call TRBD1 (5 bases). Trimming took off 8 bases at V and 3 bases at J, with 14 bases between the two ends. Germline CDR1 reads WSHSY; CDR2 reads SAAADI. The CDR3 is 14 amino acids.

The chain has TRBV20-1 and TRBJ1-1; 7 positions match TRBD1. This CDR3 is built from 16 residues. The junction had 11 bases not matched to a gene; V was cut back by 3 bases and J by 1 base. CDR1 and CDR2 (germline): DFQATT, SNEGSKA (reference sequence). The DNA of the CDR3 is TGCAGTGCTAGTGATGCCGGGCAGGGGGAGAACACTGAAGCTTTCTTT. Protein sequence: CSASDAGQGENTEAFF.

This clonotype was recorded a few times. The chain links TRBV10-3 to TRBJ2-1; TRBD2 aligns across 9 bases. Germline V gene sequence: CDR1 ENHRY, CDR2 SYGVKD. V lost 6 bases and J lost 7; bases outside the gene matches: 25. The length of the CDR3 is 20 residues. This CDR3 is CAISSSTPVPSRGRANEQFF. The CDR3 nucleotides are TGTGCCATCAGCAGCAGCACTCCCGTTCCTTCTCGCGGGAGGGCGAATGAGCAGTTCTTC.

This clonotype came up a few times. The chain recombines TRBV5-1 with TRBJ2-3; 9 nucleotides match TRBD2. Germline CDR1 is SGHRS and CDR2 is YFSETQ. Trimming at V came to 2 bases and at J to 5 bases, leaving 3 bases not matched to a gene. The CDR3 runs to 14 residues. CDR3 nucleotide sequence: TGCGCCAGCAGCTTTAGCGGGGGTCAAGATACGCAGTATTTT. Protein: CASSFSGGQDTQYF.

This clonotype was found a few times. The rearrangement uses TRBV28 and TRBJ2-5; D call uncertain. Germline CDR1 MDHEN, CDR2 SYDVKM. Trimming removed 2 bases at V and 5 bases at J, with 15 bases between. The CDR3 sequence is 15 residues long. CDR3 sequence (DNA): TGTGCCAGCAGTTTAGCAGTGAACCGAGACGAGACCCAGTACTTC. It encodes CASSLAVNRDETQYF.

This clonotype appeared many times. The rearrangement links TRBV20-1 to TRBJ2-1; TRBD2 aligns across 11 bases. The germline gives CDR1 DFQATT, CDR2 SNEGSKA (reference sequence). The CDR3 is made up of 15 amino acids. V gave up 0 bases and J gave up 6 bases; unmatched junction bases: 4. CDR3 residues: CSARDLSGRANEQFF. The DNA of the CDR3 is TGCAGTGCTAGAGATCTTAGCGGGAGGGCCAATGAGCAGTTCTTC.

V is TRBV12-3 or TRBV12-4 and J is TRBJ1-3; unclear D gene. V was trimmed by 5 bases and J by 7 bases, leaving 9 bases between them. There are 12 residues in the CDR3. The chain's CDR3 is CASSPVRNTIYF. The CDR3 DNA reads as TGTGCCAGCAGTCCAGTTCGGAACACCATATATTTT.

This chain connects TRBV12-3 or TRBV12-4 to TRBJ1-5; tentatively, D is TRBD1 (5 bases). Deletions cut 8 bases from V and 0 bases from J, with 14 bases between. CDR3 size: 15 residues. The DNA for the CDR3 is TGTGCCAGCCAAATCGGGGGATATAGCAATCAGCCCCAGCATTTT. Its protein product is CASQIGGYSNQPQHF.

This clonotype was detected only a few times. This sequence joins TRBV30 and TRBJ2-7; no clear D. CDR1 GTSNPN and CDR2 SVGIG come from the germline V gene (reference sequence). Trimming removed 2 bases at V and 6 bases at J, with 14 bases between. The CDR3 spans 13 residues. The CDR3 nucleotides are TGTGCCTGGAGTCCCCCCCAGCGACTCGAGCAGTACTTC. This sequence encodes CAWSPPQRLEQYF. The full variable domain, completed using reference TRBV30 and TRBJ2-7, is SQTIHQWPATLVQPVGSPLSLECTVEGTSNPNLYWYRQAAGRGLQLLFYSVGIGQISSEVPQNLSASRPQDRQFILSSKKLLLSDSGFYLCAWSPPQRLEQYFGPGTRLTVT.

The genes are TRBV6-1 and TRBJ2-1, with TRBD2 as a possible D gene (6 bases). The CDR3 is 12 residues long. The V gene lost 1 base and the J gene lost 13 bases, with 11 bases spanning the gap. CDR1 is MNHNS and CDR2 is SASEGT in the germline V gene. CDR3 sequence: CASSEEGLRQFF. The CDR3 region has the DNA TGTGCCAGCAGTGAAGAGGGACTCCGTCAGTTCTTC.

Comment on this clonotype: The CDR3 does not close with the conserved phenylalanine or tryptophan, likely indicating a read error. The DNA is omitted, as the CDR3 cannot be located on it reliably, and the CDR3 follows TCRdb's listing. The chain couples TRBV21-1 to TRBJ1-4; TRBD1, the D gene given by the table, was not confirmed from the DNA. TRBV21-1 counts as a pseudogene. 8 amino acids form the CDR3, both terminal residues included. The CDR3: CASGPGGG.

This clonotype was picked up a small number of times. V gene TRBV12-3 or TRBV12-4 combines with J gene TRBJ2-4, with D hard to call. This CDR3 has 16 residues. V was clipped by 9 bases and J by 2 bases, with 20 bases between them. CDR3 DNA sequence: TGTGCCAGTACCCTAACGGGCGGCAGGACCAAAAACATTCAGTACTTC. It yields the protein CASTLTGGRTKNIQYF.

V and J are TRBV5-1 and TRBJ2-5, with a weak D call TRBD2 (7 bases). The germline V gene encodes CDR1 SGHRS and CDR2 YFSETQ. V gave up 0 bases and J gave up 2 bases, with 14 bases separating them. CDR3 size: 16 residues. CDR3 region: CASSLAGGGGQETQYF. Here the CDR3 DNA reads TGCGCCAGCAGCTTGGCCGGCGGGGGCGGGCAAGAGACCCAGTACTTC.

The chain is built from TRBV10-1 and TRBJ2-1, with TRBD2 as a possible D gene (6 bases). CDR3 size: 13 residues. CDR1 is WNHNN, CDR2 SYGVQD, per germline (reference sequence). V lost 5 bases, J lost 7 bases, and 12 bases lay in between. CDR3: CASSNSGGNEQFF. The CDR3 nucleotides read TGCGCCAGCAGTAATAGCGGAGGAAATGAGCAGTTCTTC.

A few counts support this clonotype. The J gene is TRBJ2-5, the V gene TRBV25-1; 7 bases are shared with TRBD1. Germline CDR1 reads MGHDK; CDR2 reads SYGVNS. This CDR3 has 13 amino acids. Trimming took 6 bases from V and 7 from J; bases not matched to a gene: 8. The CDR3 loop reads CASRPTGTGTQYF. The DNA for the CDR3 is TGTGCCAGCAGACCGACAGGGACGGGGACCCAGTACTTC.

V and J are TRBV10-3 and TRBJ2-5; possible D gene TRBD1, 6 bases. Trimming stripped 4 bases from V and 0 bases from J, with 6 bases between. CDR3 length equals 13 residues. CDR1 ENHRY and CDR2 SYGVKD come from the germline V gene. The CDR3 DNA is TGTGCCATCAGTGGACAGGACCAAGAGACCCAGTACTTC. Its translation is CAISGQDQETQYF.

A few counts support this clonotype. The chain links TRBV20-1 to TRBJ2-7; D is possibly TRBD2 (6 bases). The CDR3 covers 15 residues. In germline, CDR1 is DFQATT, CDR2 SNEGSKA (reference sequence). The ends were cut back, 1 base at V and 0 bases at J, with 13 bases in the middle. The chain's CDR3 is CSARGGAGSSYEQYF. The CDR3 coding sequence is TGCAGTGCTAGAGGGGGCGCCGGGAGCTCCTACGAGCAGTACTTC.

The genes are TRBV19 and TRBJ2-6; D is unresolved. Trimming took 6 bases from V and 0 from J, leaving 12 bases between them. There are 16 residues in the CDR3. CDR1 is LNHDA and CDR2 is SQIVND in the germline V gene (reference sequence). CDR3 region: CASSPDAGSGANVLTF. For the CDR3, the DNA is TGTGCCAGTAGCCCGGACGCCGGCTCTGGGGCCAACGTCCTGACTTTC.

This clonotype was seen a few times. In nucleotides, the CDR3 is TGTGCCAGCAGTCTCGGCAGACGATGGGGGGCCAACGTCCTGACTTTC. Protein product: CASSLGRRWGANVLTF. V and J are TRBV6-2 or TRBV6-3 and TRBJ2-6, with D unclear. Germline CDR1 and CDR2: MNHEY and SVGEGT. This CDR3 is built from 16 residues. V was cut by 5 bases and J by 4 bases, with 15 bases left in between.

This clonotype was counted a few times. V and J are TRBV10-3 and TRBJ1-1; 7 nucleotides align to TRBD1. The CDR3 sequence is 14 residues long. Germline CDR1 ENHRY, CDR2 SYGVKD. V dropped 8 bases and J dropped 6; count of bases not matched to a gene: 12. CDR3: CAIGEGGLASEAFF. Written as DNA, the CDR3 is TGTGCCATCGGGGAAGGGGGCCTAGCCTCTGAAGCTTTCTTT.

The V call is TRBV12-3 or TRBV12-4, the J call TRBJ2-3; 8 bases are shared with TRBD1. The CDR3 has 15 residues. Trimming took 7 bases from V and 5 from J; bases not matched to a gene: 11. Here the CDR3 DNA reads TGTGCCAGCACCCCGGGACAGGTAGATGGAGATACGCAGTATTTT. Translated, it gives CASTPGQVDGDTQYF.

This clonotype has more than one count but fewer than ten. V gene TRBV20-1 combines with J gene TRBJ2-3, with a possible D match to TRBD2 (6 bases). The CDR3 runs to 14 residues. Germline loops: CDR1 DFQATT, CDR2 SNEGSKA (reference sequence). Deletions cut 7 bases from V and 10 bases from J, with 24 bases between. The CDR3 reads CSVRKTSGVWAQYF. DNA for the CDR3: TGCAGTGTTAGGAAGACTAGTGGGGTTTGGGCGCAGTATTTT.

Only a few counts were recorded for this clonotype. The gene calls are TRBV5-5 and TRBJ1-2, with D uncertain. The CDR3 has 13 amino acids. The germline V gene encodes CDR1 SGHKS and CDR2 YYEKEE (reference sequence). The ends were cut back, 6 bases at V and 5 bases at J, with 14 bases in the middle. In DNA, the CDR3 is TGTGCCAGCACTCTTTGGGGAACGTATGGCTACACCTTC. The encoded protein is CASTLWGTYGYTF.

The V and J genes are TRBV9 and TRBJ2-7; D call uncertain. This CDR3 has 14 amino acids. Trimming left V 0 bases short and J 2 bases short, with 9 bases between. Germline V gives CDR1 SGDLS, CDR2 YYNGEE. The CDR3 reads CASSVDVFTYEQYF. CDR3 coding DNA: TGTGCCAGCAGCGTAGACGTATTTACCTACGAGCAGTACTTC.